A selection of T cell receptor beta chains follows, all from one sample in a study of blood T cell repertoires in COVID-19. The method was immunoSEQ multiplex PCR; TCRdb's version includes in-frame clones alone and lacks a portion of them. This table has roughly 500,000 clones, roughly 87% appearing once. Sequencing input: peripheral blood. These receptors came from a man younger than 30 with COVID-19, enrolled during active disease. Both conserved end residues are part of each CDR3. The order of the fields is D gene, clone size, J gene, V gene, CDR3 DNA, CDR3 protein. A D gene is named only where the DNA matches it firmly. Clone size is shown for a subset of rows, as once, few, many or a class of expanded clone.

d_gene: TRBD2; abundance: few; j_gene: TRBJ2-1; v_gene: TRBV11-2; CDR3nt: TGTGCCAGCAGCTTAGCCCCACCGGGGGGGCCCCACAATGAGCAGTTCTTC; CDR3aa: CASSLAPPGGPHNEQFF
d_gene: -; abundance: -; j_gene: TRBJ2-5; v_gene: TRBV19; CDR3nt: TGTGCCAGTAGTCGTCTCGGTGTCGGGAGATCGGCAGAGACCCAGTACTTC; CDR3aa: CASSRLGVGRSAETQYF
d_gene: TRBD1; abundance: -; j_gene: TRBJ2-3; v_gene: TRBV11-2; CDR3nt: TGTGCCAGCAGCCGAATTTCCCCAGGGGGCATCACAGATACGCAGTATTTT; CDR3aa: CASSRISPGGITDTQYF
d_gene: -; abundance: -; j_gene: TRBJ2-3; v_gene: TRBV2; CDR3nt: TGTGCCAGCAGTTTGGGGCTCAGCACAGATACGCAGTATTTT; CDR3aa: CASSLGLSTDTQYF
d_gene: -; abundance: -; j_gene: TRBJ2-7; v_gene: TRBV12-3/TRBV12-4; CDR3nt: TGTGCCAGCAGTTTAACGGGGGCCTACGAGCAGTACTTC; CDR3aa: CASSLTGAYEQYF
d_gene: -; abundance: once; j_gene: TRBJ1-5; v_gene: TRBV11-3; CDR3nt: TGTGCCAGCAGCTTAGGTCCACCCCCGGGTCAGCCCCAGCATTTT; CDR3aa: CASSLGPPPGQPQHF
d_gene: -; abundance: few; j_gene: TRBJ2-1; v_gene: TRBV5-8; CDR3nt: TGTGCCAGCAGCTTGGGCAAGGACACTTACAATGAGCAGTTCTTC; CDR3aa: CASSLGKDTYNEQFF
d_gene: TRBD2; abundance: once; j_gene: TRBJ2-1; v_gene: TRBV6-5; CDR3nt: TGTGCCAATCCTGTACCCGGGGGGTTGTATGAGCAGTTCTTC; CDR3aa: CANPVPGGLYEQFF
d_gene: TRBD1; abundance: -; j_gene: TRBJ1-2; v_gene: TRBV5-1; CDR3nt: TGCGCCAGCAGCTCACCGGGACAGGGGGCCTATGGCTACACCTTC; CDR3aa: CASSSPGQGAYGYTF
d_gene: -; abundance: -; j_gene: TRBJ1-6; v_gene: TRBV5-1; CDR3nt: TGCGCCAGCAGCGAAGACGGGTATTCACCCCTCCACTTT; CDR3aa: CASSEDGYSPLHF
d_gene: -; abundance: -; j_gene: TRBJ2-5; v_gene: TRBV21-1; CDR3nt: TGTGCCAGCAGCAAACCCCTTAGCGGGAGGATCGTGGAGACCCAGTACTTC; CDR3aa: CASSKPLSGRIVETQYF
d_gene: -; abundance: -; j_gene: TRBJ1-2; v_gene: TRBV6-5; CDR3nt: TGTGCCAGCAGTTCGGGGTACGCTATAGGCTATGGCTACACCTTC; CDR3aa: CASSSGYAIGYGYTF
d_gene: -; abundance: -; j_gene: TRBJ2-4; v_gene: TRBV20-1; CDR3nt: TGCAGTGCTAGTAGGGAGGCCAAAAACATTCAGTACTTC; CDR3aa: CSASREAKNIQYF
d_gene: -; abundance: -; j_gene: TRBJ2-1; v_gene: TRBV6-5; CDR3nt: TGTGCCAGCAGCTCCCAGGTGGATGAGCAGTTCTTC; CDR3aa: CASSSQVDEQFF
d_gene: -; abundance: -; j_gene: TRBJ2-7; v_gene: TRBV6-5; CDR3nt: TGTGCCAGCAGTTACCGGGCAGGGCTGGGATACGAGCAGTACTTC; CDR3aa: CASSYRAGLGYEQYF
d_gene: TRBD2; abundance: -; j_gene: TRBJ2-1; v_gene: TRBV3-1/TRBV3-2; CDR3nt: TGTGCCAGCAGCCTGGTTCGGCGGGGGAGCTCCTACAATGAGCAGTTCTTC; CDR3aa: CASSLVRRGSSYNEQFF
d_gene: TRBD2; abundance: few; j_gene: TRBJ2-1; v_gene: TRBV24-1; CDR3nt: TGTGCCACCAGTGATCGGACGGTCCCGGCGGGAGGTGAGCAGTTCTTC; CDR3aa: CATSDRTVPAGGEQFF
d_gene: -; abundance: -; j_gene: TRBJ1-2; v_gene: TRBV2; CDR3nt: TGTGCCAGCAGGGAGTTTGGCTACACCTTC; CDR3aa: CASREFGYTF
d_gene: -; abundance: -; j_gene: TRBJ2-1; v_gene: TRBV2; CDR3nt: TGTGCCAGCAGTGCACAGGGCTATGAGCAGTTCTTC; CDR3aa: CASSAQGYEQFF
d_gene: -; abundance: -; j_gene: TRBJ2-3; v_gene: TRBV20-1; CDR3nt: TGCAGTGCTAACTATGAGAATACGCAGTATTTT; CDR3aa: CSANYENTQYF
d_gene: -; abundance: -; j_gene: TRBJ2-5; v_gene: TRBV28; CDR3nt: TGTGCCAGCAGTTTGAGGGAAGAGACCCAGTACTTC; CDR3aa: CASSLREETQYF
d_gene: -; abundance: -; j_gene: TRBJ2-7; v_gene: TRBV12-1; CDR3nt: TGTCCAATTCTTCTACTAGCAGAGTACGAGCAGTACTTC; CDR3aa: CPILLLAEYEQYF
d_gene: -; abundance: -; j_gene: TRBJ2-7; v_gene: TRBV3-1/TRBV3-2; CDR3nt: TGTGCCAGCAGCCCAGGAGGCCGGGTAACCTACGAGCAGTACTTC; CDR3aa: CASSPGGRVTYEQYF
d_gene: TRBD2; abundance: once; j_gene: TRBJ2-7; v_gene: TRBV27; CDR3nt: TGTGCCAGCAGTTGGGGGGGAACAGTCTACGAGCAGTACTTC; CDR3aa: CASSWGGTVYEQYF
d_gene: -; abundance: -; j_gene: TRBJ2-4; v_gene: TRBV29-1; CDR3nt: TGCAGCGTATCGACAGGTGGGGACATTCAGTACTTC; CDR3aa: CSVSTGGDIQYF
d_gene: -; abundance: once; j_gene: TRBJ1-2; v_gene: TRBV14; CDR3nt: TGTGCCAGCAGCCAGAATTTGGCTGATGGCTACACCTTC; CDR3aa: CASSQNLADGYTF
d_gene: TRBD2; abundance: -; j_gene: TRBJ2-2; v_gene: TRBV11-2; CDR3nt: TGTGCCAGCAGCTTAGGTTGGCGGGAGCGTACCGGGGAGCTGTTTTTT; CDR3aa: CASSLGWRERTGELFF
d_gene: -; abundance: -; j_gene: TRBJ2-1; v_gene: TRBV10-3; CDR3nt: TGTGCCATCAGCGTAGGGGGGGTGACCTGGAATGAGCAGTTCTTC; CDR3aa: CAISVGGVTWNEQFF
d_gene: TRBD2; abundance: -; j_gene: TRBJ2-2; v_gene: TRBV24-1; CDR3nt: TGTGCCACCAGTGATCACCGGGACTACCCCGGGGAGCTGTTTTTT; CDR3aa: CATSDHRDYPGELFF
d_gene: TRBD2; abundance: -; j_gene: TRBJ2-7; v_gene: TRBV11-2; CDR3nt: TGTGCCAGCACCCGAGCGGGAGAAGGTTACGAGCAGTACTTC; CDR3aa: CASTRAGEGYEQYF
d_gene: -; abundance: -; j_gene: TRBJ1-4; v_gene: TRBV18; CDR3nt: TGTGCCAGCTCACCACTAGTGACAGGCAAACTGTTTTTT; CDR3aa: CASSPLVTGKLFF
d_gene: -; abundance: few; j_gene: TRBJ1-2; v_gene: TRBV2; CDR3nt: TGTGCCAGCAGTGAACACGAGGATGGCTACACCTTC; CDR3aa: CASSEHEDGYTF
d_gene: -; abundance: -; j_gene: TRBJ2-5; v_gene: TRBV6-5; CDR3nt: TGTGCCAGCAGCACCGGGTTACAAGGGACCCAGTACTTC; CDR3aa: CASSTGLQGTQYF
d_gene: -; abundance: -; j_gene: TRBJ1-1; v_gene: TRBV7-3; CDR3nt: TGTGCCAGCAGCGCTACAGGAGCAGACACTGAAGCTTTCTTT; CDR3aa: CASSATGADTEAFF
d_gene: TRBD1; abundance: -; j_gene: TRBJ1-5; v_gene: TRBV5-8; CDR3nt: TGTGCCAGCAGCCTGACAGGGCTTAGCAATCAGCCCCAGCATTTT; CDR3aa: CASSLTGLSNQPQHF
d_gene: TRBD1; abundance: -; j_gene: TRBJ1-1; v_gene: TRBV5-4; CDR3nt: TGTGCCAGCAGCTTGCCACAGGGGGGAACTTTCTTT; CDR3aa: CASSLPQGGTFF
d_gene: TRBD2; abundance: -; j_gene: TRBJ2-5; v_gene: TRBV9; CDR3nt: TGTGCCAGCAGCGTAGCCCGGGGGGGGACCCAAGAGACCCAGTACTTC; CDR3aa: CASSVARGGTQETQYF
d_gene: -; abundance: -; j_gene: TRBJ2-2; v_gene: TRBV9; CDR3nt: TGTGCCAGCAGCCCCCAAGGGGCCACCGGGGAGCTGTTTTTT; CDR3aa: CASSPQGATGELFF
d_gene: TRBD1; abundance: -; j_gene: TRBJ1-6; v_gene: TRBV5-1; CDR3nt: TGCGCCAGCAGCCCAGAAAAAAACAGGGGGCGGGATTCACCCCTCCACTTT; CDR3aa: CASSPEKNRGRDSPLHF
d_gene: TRBD1; abundance: -; j_gene: TRBJ2-1; v_gene: TRBV7-9; CDR3nt: TGTGCCAGCTACTGGGCAGGGGGTGGTAATTACAATGAGCAGTTCTTC; CDR3aa: CASYWAGGGNYNEQFF
d_gene: TRBD1; abundance: -; j_gene: TRBJ2-1; v_gene: TRBV19; CDR3nt: TGTGCTAGTGGTAGGACAGGGCCTAATGAGCAGTTCTTC; CDR3aa: CASGRTGPNEQFF
d_gene: -; abundance: -; j_gene: TRBJ1-1; v_gene: TRBV9; CDR3nt: TGTGCCAGCAGCGTAGTACAGGAGGGCACTGAAGCTTTCTTT; CDR3aa: CASSVVQEGTEAFF
d_gene: -; abundance: few; j_gene: TRBJ2-7; v_gene: TRBV2; CDR3nt: TGTGCCAGCAGTGATTTGACAGCGCTCTCCTACGAGCAGTACTTC; CDR3aa: CASSDLTALSYEQYF
d_gene: TRBD1; abundance: -; j_gene: TRBJ2-7; v_gene: TRBV20-1; CDR3nt: TGCAGTGCTAGTGAGCCACAGGGGGTTAGCTACGAGCAGTACTTC; CDR3aa: CSASEPQGVSYEQYF
d_gene: TRBD2; abundance: -; j_gene: TRBJ2-3; v_gene: TRBV14; CDR3nt: TGTGCCAGCAGCCAAGATGGAAGGGCTAGCGGCCTTAGCACAGATACGCAGTATTTT; CDR3aa: CASSQDGRASGLSTDTQYF
d_gene: TRBD1; abundance: -; j_gene: TRBJ1-1; v_gene: TRBV5-1; CDR3nt: TGCGCCAGCAGCCGCGGACAGGGTGACACTGAAGCTTTCTTT; CDR3aa: CASSRGQGDTEAFF
d_gene: TRBD1; abundance: -; j_gene: TRBJ2-7; v_gene: TRBV6-5; CDR3nt: TGTGCCAGCAGTTACGGAGGTCAGGGGGCGCAGTACGAGCAGTACTTC; CDR3aa: CASSYGGQGAQYEQYF
d_gene: TRBD1; abundance: -; j_gene: TRBJ2-7; v_gene: TRBV11-2; CDR3nt: TGTGCCATACGGGGGCAGGGGGCGTTCGAGCAGTACTTC; CDR3aa: CAIRGQGAFEQYF
d_gene: -; abundance: once; j_gene: TRBJ2-3; v_gene: TRBV3-1/TRBV3-2; CDR3nt: TGTGCCAGCAGCCAACGTTCCCTAGCGAGCACAGATACGCAGTATTTT; CDR3aa: CASSQRSLASTDTQYF
d_gene: -; abundance: -; j_gene: TRBJ1-5; v_gene: TRBV19; CDR3nt: TGTGCCAGTAGTGGAACGTCAGGGGTCTATCAGCCCCAGCATTTT; CDR3aa: CASSGTSGVYQPQHF
d_gene: -; abundance: -; j_gene: TRBJ1-2; v_gene: TRBV3-1/TRBV3-2; CDR3nt: TGTGCCAGCAGCCTGGAGAACCAGGGTAGATCGGGCTACACCTTC; CDR3aa: CASSLENQGRSGYTF
d_gene: TRBD1; abundance: -; j_gene: TRBJ2-7; v_gene: TRBV13; CDR3nt: TGTGCCAGCAGCTACCAACGACAGGGGGTCTACGAGCAGTACTTC; CDR3aa: CASSYQRQGVYEQYF
d_gene: -; abundance: -; j_gene: TRBJ2-6; v_gene: TRBV6-1; CDR3nt: TGTGCCAGCAGTGAAGTGGGTGGGGCCGCTGGGGCCAACGTCCTGACTTTC; CDR3aa: CASSEVGGAAGANVLTF
d_gene: TRBD2; abundance: -; j_gene: TRBJ2-1; v_gene: TRBV2; CDR3nt: TGTGCCAGCAAAAGTTTCGGGATTAGCGGGAGGATGGGTTACAATGAGCAGTTCTTC; CDR3aa: CASKSFGISGRMGYNEQFF
d_gene: -; abundance: -; j_gene: TRBJ2-3; v_gene: TRBV7-9; CDR3nt: TGTGGCTCGGCTAGCTCAGATACGCAGTATTTT; CDR3aa: CGSASSDTQYF